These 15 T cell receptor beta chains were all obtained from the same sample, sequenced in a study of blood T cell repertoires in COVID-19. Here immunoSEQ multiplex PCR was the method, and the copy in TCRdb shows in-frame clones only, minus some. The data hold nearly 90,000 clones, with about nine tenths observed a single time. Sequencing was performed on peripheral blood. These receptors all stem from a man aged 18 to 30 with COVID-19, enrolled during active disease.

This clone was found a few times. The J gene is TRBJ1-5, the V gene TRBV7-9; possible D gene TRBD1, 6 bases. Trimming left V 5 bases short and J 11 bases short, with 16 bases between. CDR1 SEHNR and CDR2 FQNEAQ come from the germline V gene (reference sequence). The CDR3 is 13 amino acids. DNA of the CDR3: TGTGCCAGCAGCCCACTGCCGGACAGCTCCCAGCATTTT. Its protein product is CASSPLPDSSQHF.

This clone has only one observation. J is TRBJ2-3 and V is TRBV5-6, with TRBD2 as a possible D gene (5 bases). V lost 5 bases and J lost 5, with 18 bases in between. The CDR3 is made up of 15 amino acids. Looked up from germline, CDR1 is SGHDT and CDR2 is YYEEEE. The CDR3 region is CASSPRPDGRDTQYF. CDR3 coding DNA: TGTGCCAGCAGTCCGCGGCCAGATGGGAGAGATACGCAGTATTTT.

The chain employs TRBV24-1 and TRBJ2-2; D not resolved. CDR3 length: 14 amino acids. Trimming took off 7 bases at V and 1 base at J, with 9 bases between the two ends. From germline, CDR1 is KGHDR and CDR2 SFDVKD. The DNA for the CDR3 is TGTGCCACCAGGGGCCCCCGGAACACCGGGGAGCTGTTTTTT. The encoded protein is CATRGPRNTGELFF.

CDR3 bases: TGTGCCAGCAGCCACTCGGGACAGGGGGGAAACACCATATATTTT. It encodes CASSHSGQGGNTIYF. V is TRBV3-1 (or the pseudogene TRBV3-2) and J is TRBJ1-3, with TRBD1 identical over 10 bases. CDR1 is LGHDT and CDR2 is YNNKEL in the germline V gene (reference sequence). The CDR3 is 15 residues long. With V trimmed by 3 bases and J by 4 bases, 3 bases remained unmatched.

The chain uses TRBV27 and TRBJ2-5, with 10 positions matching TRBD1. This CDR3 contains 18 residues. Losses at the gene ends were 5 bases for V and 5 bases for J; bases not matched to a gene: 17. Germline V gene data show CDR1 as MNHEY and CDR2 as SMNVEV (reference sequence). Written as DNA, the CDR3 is TGTGCCAGCAGTCCGCGGGACAGGGGCACTCCTCGTAGGGAGACCCAGTACTTC. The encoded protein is CASSPRDRGTPRRETQYF.

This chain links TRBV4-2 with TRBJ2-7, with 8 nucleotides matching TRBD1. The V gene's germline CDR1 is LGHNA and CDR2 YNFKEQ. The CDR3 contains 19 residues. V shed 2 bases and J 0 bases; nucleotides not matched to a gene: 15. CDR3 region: CASSQRTGFSPVDSYEQYF. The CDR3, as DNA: TGTGCCAGCAGCCAAAGGACAGGGTTTTCTCCGGTGGACTCCTACGAGCAGTACTTC.

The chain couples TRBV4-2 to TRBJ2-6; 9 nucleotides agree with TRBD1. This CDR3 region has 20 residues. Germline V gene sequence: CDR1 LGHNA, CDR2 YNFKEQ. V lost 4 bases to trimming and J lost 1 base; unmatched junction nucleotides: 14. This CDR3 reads CASSPVLTTGGLSGANVLTF. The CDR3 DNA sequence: TGTGCCAGCAGCCCGGTTCTGACAACAGGGGGCTTATCTGGGGCCAACGTCCTGACTTTC.

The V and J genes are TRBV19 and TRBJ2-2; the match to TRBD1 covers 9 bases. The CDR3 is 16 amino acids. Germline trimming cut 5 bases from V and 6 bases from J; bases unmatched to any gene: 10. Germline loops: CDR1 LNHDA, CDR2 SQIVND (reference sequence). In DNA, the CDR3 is TGTGCCAGTAGTCCGACAGGGGGGTTCGGTGCCGGGGAGCTGTTTTTT. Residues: CASSPTGGFGAGELFF.

For the CDR3, the DNA is TGTGCCAGCAGCGAAGGGACAGGGGGCTGGGGCAATCAGCCCCAGCATTTT. Protein product: CASSEGTGGWGNQPQHF. The genes are TRBV27 and TRBJ1-5; 12 bases agree with TRBD1. V shed 6 bases, J shed 2 bases, and the junction held 8 bases outside the gene matches. There are 17 residues in the CDR3. Germline V gene sequence: CDR1 MNHEY, CDR2 SMNVEV (reference sequence).

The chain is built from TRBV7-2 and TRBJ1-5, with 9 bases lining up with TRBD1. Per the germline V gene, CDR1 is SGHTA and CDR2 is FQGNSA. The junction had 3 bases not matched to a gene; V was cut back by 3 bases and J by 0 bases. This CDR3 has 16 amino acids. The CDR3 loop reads CASSFWTGDSNQPQHF. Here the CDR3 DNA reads TGTGCCAGCAGCTTTTGGACAGGGGATAGCAATCAGCCCCAGCATTTT.

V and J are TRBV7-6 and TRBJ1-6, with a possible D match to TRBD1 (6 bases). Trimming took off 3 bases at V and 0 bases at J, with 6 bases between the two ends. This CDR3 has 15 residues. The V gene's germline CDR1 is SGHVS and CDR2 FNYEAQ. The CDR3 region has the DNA TGTGCCAGCAGCTTCAGGGGCTCCTATAATTCACCCCTCCACTTT. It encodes CASSFRGSYNSPLHF.

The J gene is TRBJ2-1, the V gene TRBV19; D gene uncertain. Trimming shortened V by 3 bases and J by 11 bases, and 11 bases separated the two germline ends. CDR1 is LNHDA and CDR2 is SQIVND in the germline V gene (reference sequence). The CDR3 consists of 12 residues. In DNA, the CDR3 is TGTGCCAGTAGTATTACGCGCAGGCAGCAGTTCTTC. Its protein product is CASSITRRQQFF.

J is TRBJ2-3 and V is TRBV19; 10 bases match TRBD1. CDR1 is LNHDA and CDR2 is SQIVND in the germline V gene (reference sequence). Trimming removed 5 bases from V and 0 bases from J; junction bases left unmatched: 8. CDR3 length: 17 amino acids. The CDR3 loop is CASSATRDRGSTDTQYF. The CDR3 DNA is TGTGCCAGTAGTGCCACCCGGGACAGGGGAAGCACAGATACGCAGTATTTT.

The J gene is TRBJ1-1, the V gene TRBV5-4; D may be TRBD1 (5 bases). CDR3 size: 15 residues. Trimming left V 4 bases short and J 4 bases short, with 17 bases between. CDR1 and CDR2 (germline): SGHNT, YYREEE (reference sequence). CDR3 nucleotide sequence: TGTGCCAGCAGCCTGGGGAGGGGTGACGGCACTGAAGCTTTCTTT. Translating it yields CASSLGRGDGTEAFF.

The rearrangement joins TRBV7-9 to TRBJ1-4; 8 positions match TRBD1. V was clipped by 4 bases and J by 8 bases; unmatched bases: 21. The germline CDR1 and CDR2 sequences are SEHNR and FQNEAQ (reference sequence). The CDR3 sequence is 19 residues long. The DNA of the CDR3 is TGTGCCAGCAGCTCCCGGACCGGACAGGGTCTTAGGGTTAGGGAAAAACTGTTTTTT. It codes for CASSSRTGQGLRVREKLFF. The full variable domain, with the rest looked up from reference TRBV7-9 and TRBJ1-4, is DTGVSQNPRHKITKRGQNVTFRCDPISEHNRLYWYRQTLGQGPEFLTYFQNEAQLEKSRLLSDRFSAERPKGSFSTLEIQRTEQGDSAMYLCASSSRTGQGLRVREKLFFGSGTQLSVL.